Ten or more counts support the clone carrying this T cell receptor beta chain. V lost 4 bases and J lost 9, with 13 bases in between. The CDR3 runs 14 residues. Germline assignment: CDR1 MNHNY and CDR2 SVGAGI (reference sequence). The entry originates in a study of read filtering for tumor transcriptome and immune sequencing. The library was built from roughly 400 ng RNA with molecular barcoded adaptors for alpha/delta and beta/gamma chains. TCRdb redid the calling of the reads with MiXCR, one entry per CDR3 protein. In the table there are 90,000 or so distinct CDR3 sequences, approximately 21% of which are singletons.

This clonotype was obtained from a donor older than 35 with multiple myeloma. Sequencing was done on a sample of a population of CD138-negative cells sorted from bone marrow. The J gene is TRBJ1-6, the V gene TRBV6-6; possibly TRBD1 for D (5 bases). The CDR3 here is CASSSSRESSPLHF. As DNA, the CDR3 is TGTGCCAGCAGTTCGAGCAGGGAATCTTCACCCCTCCACTTT.